This TCR beta chain was captured by sequencing in a study of technical replicates of blood from a handful of donors. This clone has a single count. Profiling relied on immunoSEQ multiplex PCR, and the TCRdb table lists in-frame clones only, not all of them. This table has some 66,000 clones, approximately 87% appearing once. CDR3 size: 13 residues. Germline-derived CDR1 and CDR2 are MNHNS and SASEGT. Germline trimming cut 0 bases from V and 13 bases from J; bases unmatched to any gene: 2. The rearrangement joins TRBV6-1 to TRBJ1-4, with 10 bases matching TRBD1. The material sequenced was PBMCs. The TCR sequence derives from a human donor in good health. Some clones in this sample may be carry-over from other donors' samples. The CDR3 reads CASSEAWTGGLFF. The DNA of the CDR3 is TGTGCCAGCAGTGAAGCCTGGACAGGGGGACTGTTTTTT.